This TCR beta chain was sequenced in a study of CD8 T cells in ankylosing spondylitis. Notes on the study in general: Within peripheral blood, clones linked to disease were CD8+ and relatively rare. Ankylosing spondylitis blood seemed to carry a telltale TCR beta motif made of under 10 highly homologous variants.

Making the TCR beta libraries involved quantitative 5'-RACE with molecular barcodes. TCRdb independently ran MiXCR on the 5' RACE reads; one entry per CDR3 protein. The sample holds more than 150,000 distinct CDR3 sequences; 15% to 20% are singletons and the top ten take around 4.5%. This clonotype was observed at least ten times. The target antigen is unknown. This clonotype originated in a male donor under 35 with ankylosing spondylitis or in good health (not recorded which). Input material: blood, either unsorted or a sorted T cell fraction (not recorded which).

CDR3 DNA: TGTGCCAGCAGCTTTGCTCGAGGGAGTCTGGTAGATACGCAGTATTTT. This gives the protein CASSFARGSLVDTQYF. This sequence joins TRBV11-2 and TRBJ2-3, with D perhaps TRBD2 (5 bases). The CDR3 length is 16 residues. Germline CDR1 SGHAT, CDR2 FQNNGV. V was shortened by 3 bases and J by 5 bases, with 18 bases between the two germline ends.